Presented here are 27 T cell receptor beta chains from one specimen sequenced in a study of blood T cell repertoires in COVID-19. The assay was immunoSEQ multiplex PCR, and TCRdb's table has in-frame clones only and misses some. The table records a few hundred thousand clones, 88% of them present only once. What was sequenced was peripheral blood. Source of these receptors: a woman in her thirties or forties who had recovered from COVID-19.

The CDR3 loop reads CASSTDRGGGNEKLFF. The CDR3 bases are TGTGCCAGTAGTACCGACAGGGGGGGTGGTAATGAAAAACTGTTTTTT. The gene calls are TRBV19 and TRBJ1-4, with TRBD1 identical over 9 bases. CDR3 length equals 16 residues. The V gene's germline CDR1 is LNHDA and CDR2 SQIVND (reference sequence). The V segment lost 4 bases and the J segment 4 bases; nucleotides outside the gene matches: 7.

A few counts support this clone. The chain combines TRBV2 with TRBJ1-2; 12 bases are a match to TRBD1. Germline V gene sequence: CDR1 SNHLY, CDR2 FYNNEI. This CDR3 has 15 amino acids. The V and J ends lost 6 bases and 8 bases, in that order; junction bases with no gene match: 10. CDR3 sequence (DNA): TGTGCCAGCAGGAACCGGGACAGGGGGCCGGGCGGCTACACCTTC. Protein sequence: CASRNRDRGPGGYTF. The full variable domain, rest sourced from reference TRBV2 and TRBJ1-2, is EPEVTQTPSHQVTQMGQEVILRCVPISNHLYFYWYRQILGQKVEFLVSFYNNEISEKSEIFDDQFSVERPDGSNFTLKIRSTKLEDSAMYFCASRNRDRGPGGYTFGSGTRLTVV.

The DNA for the CDR3 is TGCGCCAGCAGCCAAGACAGGGGGGCGGATGGCTACACCTTC. Protein: CASSQDRGADGYTF. This rearrangement joins TRBV4-3 to TRBJ1-2; TRBD1 matches at 7 bases. This CDR3 is built from 14 residues. The ends lost 0 bases at V and 6 bases at J; junction bases unmatched: 4. The germline gives CDR1 LGHNA, CDR2 YSLEER.

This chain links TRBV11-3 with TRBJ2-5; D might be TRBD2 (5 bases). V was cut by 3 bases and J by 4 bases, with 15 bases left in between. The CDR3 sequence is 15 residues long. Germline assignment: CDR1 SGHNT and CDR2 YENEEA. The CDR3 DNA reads TGTGCCAGCAGCTTGGGTGGAGGAGGAGGAGAGACCCAGTACTTC. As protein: CASSLGGGGGETQYF. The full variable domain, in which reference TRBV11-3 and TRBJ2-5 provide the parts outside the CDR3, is EAGVVQSPRYKIIEKKQPVAFWCNPISGHNTLYWYLQNLGQGPELLIRYENEEAVDDSQLPKDRFSAERLKGVDSTLKIQPAELGDSAVYLCASSLGGGGGETQYFGPGTRLLVL.

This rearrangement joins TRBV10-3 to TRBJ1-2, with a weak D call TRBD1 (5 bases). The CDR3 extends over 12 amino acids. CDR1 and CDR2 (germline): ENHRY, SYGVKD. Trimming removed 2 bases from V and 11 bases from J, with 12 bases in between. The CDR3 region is CAISEGGTGYTF. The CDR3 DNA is TGTGCCATCAGTGAGGGGGGGACGGGATACACCTTC.

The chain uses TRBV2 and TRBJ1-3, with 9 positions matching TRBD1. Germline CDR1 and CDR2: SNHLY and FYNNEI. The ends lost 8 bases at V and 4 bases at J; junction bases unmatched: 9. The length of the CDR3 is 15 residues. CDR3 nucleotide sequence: TGTGCCAGCTGTCCCGGGACAGGGAGCGGAAACACCATATATTTT. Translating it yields CASCPGTGSGNTIYF.

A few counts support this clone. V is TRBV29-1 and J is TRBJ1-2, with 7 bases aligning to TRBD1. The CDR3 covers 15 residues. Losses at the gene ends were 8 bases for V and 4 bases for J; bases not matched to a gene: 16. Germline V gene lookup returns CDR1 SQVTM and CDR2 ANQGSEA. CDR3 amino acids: CSIPHGDSRSYGYTF. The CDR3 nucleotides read TGCAGCATCCCCCACGGGGACAGCCGCTCCTATGGCTACACCTTC.

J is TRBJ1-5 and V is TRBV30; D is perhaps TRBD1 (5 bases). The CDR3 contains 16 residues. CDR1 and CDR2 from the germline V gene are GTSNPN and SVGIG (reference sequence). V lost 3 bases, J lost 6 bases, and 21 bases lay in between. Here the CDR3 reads CAWSARPGRDGQPQHF. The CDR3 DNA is TGTGCCTGGAGCGCCCGACCGGGGAGGGACGGTCAGCCCCAGCATTTT. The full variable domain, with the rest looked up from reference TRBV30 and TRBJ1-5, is SQTIHQWPATLVQPVGSPLSLECTVEGTSNPNLYWYRQAAGRGLQLLFYSVGIGQISSEVPQNLSASRPQDRQFILSSKKLLLSDSGFYLCAWSARPGRDGQPQHFGDGTRLSIL.

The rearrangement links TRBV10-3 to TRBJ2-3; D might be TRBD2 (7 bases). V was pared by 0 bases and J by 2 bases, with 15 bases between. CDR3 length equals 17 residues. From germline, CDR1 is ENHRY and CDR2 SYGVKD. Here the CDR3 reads CAISESRGGRNTDTQYF. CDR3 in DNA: TGTGCCATCAGTGAGTCGAGGGGGGGCCGGAACACAGATACGCAGTATTTT.

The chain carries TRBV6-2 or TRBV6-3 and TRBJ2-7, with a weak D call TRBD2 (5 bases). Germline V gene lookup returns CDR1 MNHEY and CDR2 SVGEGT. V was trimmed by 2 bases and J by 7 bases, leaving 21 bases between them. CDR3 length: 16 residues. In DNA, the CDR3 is TGTGCCAGCAGTTACCCACCCGGGTCCACGACGGGGGAGCAGTACGTC. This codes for CASSYPPGSTTGEQYV.

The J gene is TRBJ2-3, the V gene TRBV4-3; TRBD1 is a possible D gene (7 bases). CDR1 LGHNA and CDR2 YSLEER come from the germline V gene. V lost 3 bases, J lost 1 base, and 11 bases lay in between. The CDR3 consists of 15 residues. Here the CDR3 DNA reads TGCGCCAGCAGCCAGGGAGGACAGGGCACAGATACGCAGTATTTT. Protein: CASSQGGQGTDTQYF.

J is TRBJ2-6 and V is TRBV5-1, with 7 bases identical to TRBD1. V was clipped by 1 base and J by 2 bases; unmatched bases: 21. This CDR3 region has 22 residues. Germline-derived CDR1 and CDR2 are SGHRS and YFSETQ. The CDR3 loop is CASSLPDTYPGQQLPGANVLTF. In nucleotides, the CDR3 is TGCGCCAGCAGCTTGCCCGATACTTATCCGGGACAGCAACTACCTGGGGCCAACGTCCTGACTTTC.

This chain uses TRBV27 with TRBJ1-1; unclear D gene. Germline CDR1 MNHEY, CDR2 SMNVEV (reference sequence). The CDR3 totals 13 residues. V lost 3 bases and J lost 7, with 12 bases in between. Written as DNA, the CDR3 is TGTGCCAGCAGTTTGGGAGGGTCGGGTGAAGCTTTCTTT. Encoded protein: CASSLGGSGEAFF.

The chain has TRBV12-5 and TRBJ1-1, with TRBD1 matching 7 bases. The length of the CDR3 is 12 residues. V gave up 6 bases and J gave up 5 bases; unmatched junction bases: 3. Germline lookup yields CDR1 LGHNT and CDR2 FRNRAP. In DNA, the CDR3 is TGTGCTAGTGGATGGACAGGTACTGAAGCTTTCTTT. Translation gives CASGWTGTEAFF.

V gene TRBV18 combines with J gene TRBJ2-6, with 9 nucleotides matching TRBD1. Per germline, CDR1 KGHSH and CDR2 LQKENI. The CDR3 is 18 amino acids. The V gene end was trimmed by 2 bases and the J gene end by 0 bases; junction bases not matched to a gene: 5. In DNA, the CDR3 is TGTGCCAGCTCACCAGCCGGGACAGGGTCCTCTGGGGCCAACGTCCTGACTTTC. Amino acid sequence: CASSPAGTGSSGANVLTF. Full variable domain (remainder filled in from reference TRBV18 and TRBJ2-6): NAGVMQNPRHLVRRRGQEARLRCSPMKGHSHVYWYRQLPEEGLKFMVYLQKENIIDESGMPKERFSAEFPKEGPSILRIQQVVRGDSAAYFCASSPAGTGSSGANVLTFGAGSRLTVL.

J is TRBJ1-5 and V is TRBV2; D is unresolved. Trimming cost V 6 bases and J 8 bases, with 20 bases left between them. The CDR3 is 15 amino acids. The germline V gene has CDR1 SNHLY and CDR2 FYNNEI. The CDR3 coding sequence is TGTGCCAGCAGAGCGGGCCCGATACGGGGTGAGCCCCAGCATTTT. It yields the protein CASRAGPIRGEPQHF.

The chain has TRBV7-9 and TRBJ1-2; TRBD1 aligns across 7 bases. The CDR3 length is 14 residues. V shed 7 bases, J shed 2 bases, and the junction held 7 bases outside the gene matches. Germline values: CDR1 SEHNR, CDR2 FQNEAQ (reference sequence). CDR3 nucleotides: TGTGCCAGCACCGGACAGGTGACGAACTATGGCTACACCTTC. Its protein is CASTGQVTNYGYTF.

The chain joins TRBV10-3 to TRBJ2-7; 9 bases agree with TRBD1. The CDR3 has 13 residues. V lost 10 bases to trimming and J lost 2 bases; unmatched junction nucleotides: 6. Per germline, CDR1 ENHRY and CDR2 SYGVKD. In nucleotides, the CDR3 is TGTGCCACCCGACAGGGGGAACCCTACGAGCAGTACTTC. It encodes CATRQGEPYEQYF.

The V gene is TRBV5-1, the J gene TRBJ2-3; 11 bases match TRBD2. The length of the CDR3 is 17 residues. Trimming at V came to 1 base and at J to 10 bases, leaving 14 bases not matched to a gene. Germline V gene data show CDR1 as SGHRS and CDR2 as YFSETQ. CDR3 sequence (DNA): TGCGCCAGCAGCTTGACCACCGGGACTAGCGGCCAGGCTTCGCAGTATTTT. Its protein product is CASSLTTGTSGQASQYF.

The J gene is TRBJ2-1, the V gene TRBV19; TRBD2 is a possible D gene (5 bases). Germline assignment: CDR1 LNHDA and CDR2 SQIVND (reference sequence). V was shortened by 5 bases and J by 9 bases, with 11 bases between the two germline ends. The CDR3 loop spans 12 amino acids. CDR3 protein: CASSPGLAEQFF. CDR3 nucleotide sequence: TGTGCCAGTAGTCCCGGACTTGCTGAGCAGTTCTTC.

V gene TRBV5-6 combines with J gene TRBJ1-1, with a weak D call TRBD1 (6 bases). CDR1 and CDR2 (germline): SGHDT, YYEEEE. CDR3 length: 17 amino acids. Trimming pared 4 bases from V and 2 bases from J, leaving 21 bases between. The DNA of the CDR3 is TGTGCCAGCAGCCCCCCCCGACAGGACTTCCCCAACACTGAAGCTTTCTTT. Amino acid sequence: CASSPPRQDFPNTEAFF. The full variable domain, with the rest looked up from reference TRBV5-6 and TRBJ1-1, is DAGVTQSPTHLIKTRGQQVTLRCSPKSGHDTVSWYQQALGQGPQFIFQYYEEEERQRGNFPDRFSGHQFPNYSSELNVNALLLGDSALYLCASSPPRQDFPNTEAFFGQGTRLTVV.

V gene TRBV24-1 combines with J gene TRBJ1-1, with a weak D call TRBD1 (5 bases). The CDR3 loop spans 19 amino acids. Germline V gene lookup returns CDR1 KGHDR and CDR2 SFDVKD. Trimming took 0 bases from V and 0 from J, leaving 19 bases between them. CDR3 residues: CATSDLAGGAATMNTEAFF. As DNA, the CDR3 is TGTGCCACCAGTGATTTGGCCGGTGGGGCGGCTACCATGAACACTGAAGCTTTCTTT.

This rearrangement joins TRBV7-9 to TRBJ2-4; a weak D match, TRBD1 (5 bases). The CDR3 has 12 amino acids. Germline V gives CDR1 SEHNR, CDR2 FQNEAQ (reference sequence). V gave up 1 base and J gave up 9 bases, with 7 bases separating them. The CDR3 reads CASSLVRGIQYF. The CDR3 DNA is TGTGCCAGCAGCTTAGTTAGGGGCATTCAGTACTTC.

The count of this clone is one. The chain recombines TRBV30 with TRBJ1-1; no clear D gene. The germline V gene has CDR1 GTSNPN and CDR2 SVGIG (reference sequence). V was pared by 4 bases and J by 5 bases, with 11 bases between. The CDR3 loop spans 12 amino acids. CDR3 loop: CAWTGRATEAFF. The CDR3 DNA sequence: TGTGCCTGGACTGGGCGTGCTACTGAAGCTTTCTTT.

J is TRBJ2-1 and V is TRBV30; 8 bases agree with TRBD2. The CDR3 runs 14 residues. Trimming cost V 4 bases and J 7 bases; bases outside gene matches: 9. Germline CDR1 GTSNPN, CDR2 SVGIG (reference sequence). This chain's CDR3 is CAWNREGLGNEQFF. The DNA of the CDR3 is TGTGCCTGGAACCGGGAGGGCCTAGGTAATGAGCAGTTCTTC.

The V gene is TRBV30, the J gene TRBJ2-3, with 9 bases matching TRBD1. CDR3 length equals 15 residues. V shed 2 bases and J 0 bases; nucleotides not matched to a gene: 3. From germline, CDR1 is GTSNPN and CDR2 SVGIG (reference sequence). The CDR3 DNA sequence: TGTGCCTGGAGTCACAGGGGGCCCAGCACAGATACGCAGTATTTT. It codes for CAWSHRGPSTDTQYF.

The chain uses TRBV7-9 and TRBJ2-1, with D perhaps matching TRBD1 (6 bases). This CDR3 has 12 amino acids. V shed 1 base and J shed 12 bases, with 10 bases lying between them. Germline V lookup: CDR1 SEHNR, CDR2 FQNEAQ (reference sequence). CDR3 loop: CASSLEGVWQFF. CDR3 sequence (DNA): TGTGCCAGCAGCTTAGAGGGGGTTTGGCAGTTCTTC.